The clone carrying this TCR beta chain was observed a single time. As yet, its antigen is unknown. The CDR3 carries no conserved terminal phenylalanine or tryptophan, so it likely arises from a read error. TCRdb re-called the RT-PCR reads with MiXCR, one entry per CDR3 protein. This repertoire shows around 750,000 distinct CDR3 sequences, over 20% found once; its top ten account for more than 8.5%. This sample stems from a study of response to subunit inactivated influenza vaccine. General observations from the study: Each seasonal influenza vaccination recruits few new T cells, the authors suggested.

This TCR was sampled from a man aged 50 to 60 who received an inactivated influenza vaccine. The source material was PBMCs from blood, sampled around 5 days after vaccination.

The CDR3 is CASTPRGTASYNEQFY. The CDR3 nucleotides are TGTGCCAGTACCCCGAGGGGGACAGCCTCCTACAATGAGCAGTTCTAC. The chain carries TRBV19 and TRBJ2-1; 7 bases match TRBD1. After removal of 7 bases from V and 0 bases from J, the junction contained 9 bases not matched to a gene. The CDR3 covers 16 residues. The germline CDR1 and CDR2 sequences are LNHDA and SQIVND (reference sequence).